This TCR beta chain was recovered during a study of blood T cell repertoires in COVID-19. Background on the study: PBMCs, B-cell-depleted T cells, or T cells were the source of the cDNA or gDNA that made up the material.

J lost 3 bases, V lost 8 bases, and 6 bases had no gene match. The CDR3 length is 13 residues. Libraries were prepared by immunoSEQ multiplex PCR; TCRdb keeps only in-frame clonotypes and omits some of them. The sample holds tens of thousands of clones, roughly 87% seen once. This receptor was identified in a woman aged 45 to 65 with active or convalescent COVID-19. The sample comprised peripheral blood. The chain recombines TRBV23-1 with TRBJ1-1, with TRBD1 matching over 7 bases. TRBV23-1 is sorted into the ORF group, with uncertain function. The CDR3 sequence is CASQPQGDTEAFF. For the CDR3, the DNA is TGCGCCAGCCAACCGCAGGGGGACACTGAAGCTTTCTTT.